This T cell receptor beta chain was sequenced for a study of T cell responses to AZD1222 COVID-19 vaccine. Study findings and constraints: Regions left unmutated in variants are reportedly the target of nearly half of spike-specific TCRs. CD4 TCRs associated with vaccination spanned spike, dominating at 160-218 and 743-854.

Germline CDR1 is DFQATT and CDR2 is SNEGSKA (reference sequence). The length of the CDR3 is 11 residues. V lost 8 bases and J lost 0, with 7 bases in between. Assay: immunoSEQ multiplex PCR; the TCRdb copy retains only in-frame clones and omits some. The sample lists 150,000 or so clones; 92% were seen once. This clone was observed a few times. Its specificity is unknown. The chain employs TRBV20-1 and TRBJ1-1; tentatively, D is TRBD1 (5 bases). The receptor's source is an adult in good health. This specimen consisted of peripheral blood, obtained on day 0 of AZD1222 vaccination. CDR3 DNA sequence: TGCAGTTCCAGGGTGAACACTGAAGCTTTCTTT. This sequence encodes CSSRVNTEAFF.